The table lists the clone carrying this TCR beta chain with a count of one. Its antigen is not known. This specimen comes from a study of CD4 T cells in relation to SARS-CoV-2 and coronaviruses. This CDR3 is 15 amino acids long. The germline gives CDR1 LGHDT, CDR2 YNNKEL (reference sequence). After removal of 3 bases from V and 5 bases from J, the junction contained 1 base not matched to a gene. CD4+ T cells from unexposed donors were obtained before the COVID-19 pandemic (2011-2018). CD4+ T cells were isolated from the cells after more than nine days of culture. The table came from immunoSEQ multiplex PCR; TCRdb's copy has only in-frame clones and leaves some out. The data contain under 13,000 clones, 74% of them singletons.

Material for sequencing was CD4+ T cells from PBMCs, cultured in vitro. The TCR comes from a human donor in good health. This chain joins TRBV3-1 (or the pseudogene TRBV3-2) and TRBJ2-3, with 14 bases aligning to TRBD2. CDR3: CASSQGLAGVDTQYF. In DNA form, the CDR3 reads TGTGCCAGCAGCCAGGGACTAGCGGGAGTAGATACGCAGTATTTT.